Shown below are 11 T cell receptor beta chains from a single sample sequenced in a study of long-term antiretroviral therapy in people with HIV. Version v3.0 of the immunoSEQ assay ran at survey level. Profiling relied on immunoSEQ multiplex PCR, and the TCRdb table lists in-frame clones only, not all of them. The sample has approximately 29,000 clones; about 85% are singletons. The starting material was unsorted PBMCs, obtained 1.1 years after starting antiretroviral therapy. These receptor sequences come from a man aged 18-30 years with HIV.

V gene TRBV5-4 combines with J gene TRBJ2-7; D may be TRBD1 (5 bases). Germline CDR1 reads SGHNT; CDR2 reads YYREEE (reference sequence). The CDR3 loop spans 12 amino acids. Trimming cost V 4 bases and J 6 bases, with 11 bases left between them. For the CDR3, the DNA is TGTGCCAGCAGCCCAGGGTCAGGCGAGCAGTACTTC. Its translation is CASSPGSGEQYF.

The rearrangement uses TRBV30 and TRBJ2-7; no definite D call. The V gene lost 0 bases and the J gene lost 0 bases, with 9 bases spanning the gap. This CDR3 spans 14 amino acids. Germline V CDR1 and CDR2: GTSNPN, SVGIG (reference sequence). CDR3 nucleotides: TGTGCCTGGAGTGTTGGGTTGTCCTCCTACGAGCAGTACTTC. It specifies CAWSVGLSSYEQYF. Using reference TRBV30 and TRBJ2-7 for the parts outside the CDR3, the full variable domain is SQTIHQWPATLVQPVGSPLSLECTVEGTSNPNLYWYRQAAGRGLQLLFYSVGIGQISSEVPQNLSASRPQDRQFILSSKKLLLSDSGFYLCAWSVGLSSYEQYFGPGTRLTVT.

The rearrangement joins TRBV28 to TRBJ1-2; 10 nucleotides agree with TRBD1. The CDR3 has 13 residues. Germline V lookup: CDR1 MDHEN, CDR2 SYDVKM. The junction had 0 bases not matched to a gene; V was cut back by 5 bases and J by 3 bases. The CDR3 coding sequence is TGTGCCAGCAGTGGACAGGGGGACTATGGCTACACCTTC. The encoded protein is CASSGQGDYGYTF.

This chain connects TRBV19 to TRBJ2-7, with 9 bases aligning to TRBD1. The germline CDR1 and CDR2 sequences are LNHDA and SQIVND (reference sequence). V was clipped by 6 bases and J by 7 bases; unmatched bases: 19. This CDR3 region has 17 residues. DNA for the CDR3: TGTGCCAGTAGCGGCCGGGACAGGGCAAGATGGAAGGGGGAGCAGTACTTC. It yields the protein CASSGRDRARWKGEQYF.

J is TRBJ2-1 and V is TRBV6-5; 9 nucleotides line up with TRBD2. The CDR3 contains 14 residues. CDR1 is MNHEY, CDR2 SVGAGI, per germline. J lost 5 bases, V lost 6 bases, and 5 bases had no gene match. CDR3 sequence: CASRLGLADNEQFF. CDR3 nucleotide sequence: TGTGCCAGCAGACTGGGACTAGCTGACAATGAGCAGTTCTTC.

DNA for the CDR3: TGTGCCAGCAGCGCAGGGACCTTAGATACGCAGTATTTT. Translating gives CASSAGTLDTQYF. The chain has TRBV7-3 and TRBJ2-3, with D tentatively TRBD1 or TRBD2 (5 bases each). CDR3 size: 13 residues. From germline, CDR1 is SGHTA and CDR2 FQGTGA. The V and J ends lost 5 bases and 5 bases respectively, with 11 bases between them.

The gene calls are TRBV13 and TRBJ2-3, with TRBD2 matching over 8 bases. Germline V gene data show CDR1 as PRHDT and CDR2 as FYEKMQ (reference sequence). The CDR3 runs 15 residues. V was pared by 7 bases and J by 1 base, with 7 bases of the junction left unmatched. Written as DNA, the CDR3 is TGTGCCAGCACCGACGGGGGGGCCGGCACAGATACGCAGTATTTT. This translates into CASTDGGAGTDTQYF.

The chain uses TRBV5-6 and TRBJ1-2, with D tentatively TRBD1 (6 bases). The CDR3 is 14 amino acids. V was pared by 2 bases and J by 2 bases, with 10 bases between. From germline, CDR1 is SGHDT and CDR2 YYEEEE. The CDR3 DNA is TGTGCCAGCAGCTTAGGGGACACCAACTATGGCTACACCTTC. Residues: CASSLGDTNYGYTF. Full variable domain (missing parts from reference TRBV5-6 and TRBJ1-2): DAGVTQSPTHLIKTRGQQVTLRCSPKSGHDTVSWYQQALGQGPQFIFQYYEEEERQRGNFPDRFSGHQFPNYSSELNVNALLLGDSALYLCASSLGDTNYGYTFGSGTRLTVV.

This chain joins TRBV30 and TRBJ2-5; 9 nucleotides agree with TRBD2. With 0 bases clipped from V and 7 bases from J, the junction kept 12 bases outside the gene matches. This CDR3 is built from 16 residues. Looked up from germline, CDR1 is GTSNPN and CDR2 is SVGIG (reference sequence). Written as DNA, the CDR3 is TGTGCCTGGAGTGTTTTTGCGGGAGGGGGTTCAGGGACCCAGTACTTC. This encodes CAWSVFAGGGSGTQYF. Supplemented by reference TRBV30 and TRBJ2-5, the full variable domain reads SQTIHQWPATLVQPVGSPLSLECTVEGTSNPNLYWYRQAAGRGLQLLFYSVGIGQISSEVPQNLSASRPQDRQFILSSKKLLLSDSGFYLCAWSVFAGGGSGTQYFGPGTRLLVL.

The gene calls are TRBV10-3 and TRBJ2-2; 9 bases are a match to TRBD2. The CDR3 is 17 amino acids. Trimming cost V 3 bases and J 5 bases; bases outside gene matches: 10. The germline V gene has CDR1 ENHRY and CDR2 SYGVKD. The CDR3 DNA reads as TGTGCCATCAGTGAATGGGTAGCGGGAGAGGGTACCGGGGAGCTGTTTTTT. Translated: CAISEWVAGEGTGELFF.

The rearrangement uses TRBV7-8 and TRBJ2-1, with TRBD2 identical over 12 bases. Germline-derived CDR1 and CDR2 are SGHVS and FQNEAQ. The trim removed 4 bases at V and 7 bases at J, leaving 11 bases unmatched. The CDR3 sequence is 17 residues long. This chain's CDR3 is CASSSPSGGAKVNEQFF. In DNA form, the CDR3 reads TGTGCCAGCAGCTCCCCTAGCGGGGGGGCTAAGGTGAATGAGCAGTTCTTC.